This TCR beta chain was retrieved from a study of cytomegalovirus exposure and HLA in healthy donors. Study in general: There were 117 million unique TCR beta sequences, drawn from approximately 180 million T cells, in an earlier analysis.

Use of 60 Vbeta and 13 Jbeta primers characterized the PCR. Authors' data handling: The count from a later analysis was about 80 million unique TCR beta chains, some 12 million of them shared. Clones were read by immunoSEQ multiplex PCR, and TCRdb kept only the in-frame ones, dropping some. The DNA was the basis for D and trimming; V, J and clone size are from that table. The sample holds 90,000 to 100,000 clones, 65% to 85% seen once. Trimming removed 4 bases from V and 5 bases from J; junction bases left unmatched: 9. In germline, CDR1 is SGHRS, CDR2 YFSETQ. The CDR3 is made up of 15 amino acids. The J gene is TRBJ2-5, the V gene TRBV5-1; 9 bases line up with TRBD1. The origin of this receptor is a man between 50 and 59 years old in good health and CMV-seronegative. The sequenced material came from PBMCs. CDR3 sequence (DNA): TGCGCCAGCAGCGCCACCGGGACAGGGCTGGAGACCCAGTACTTC. It specifies CASSATGTGLETQYF.